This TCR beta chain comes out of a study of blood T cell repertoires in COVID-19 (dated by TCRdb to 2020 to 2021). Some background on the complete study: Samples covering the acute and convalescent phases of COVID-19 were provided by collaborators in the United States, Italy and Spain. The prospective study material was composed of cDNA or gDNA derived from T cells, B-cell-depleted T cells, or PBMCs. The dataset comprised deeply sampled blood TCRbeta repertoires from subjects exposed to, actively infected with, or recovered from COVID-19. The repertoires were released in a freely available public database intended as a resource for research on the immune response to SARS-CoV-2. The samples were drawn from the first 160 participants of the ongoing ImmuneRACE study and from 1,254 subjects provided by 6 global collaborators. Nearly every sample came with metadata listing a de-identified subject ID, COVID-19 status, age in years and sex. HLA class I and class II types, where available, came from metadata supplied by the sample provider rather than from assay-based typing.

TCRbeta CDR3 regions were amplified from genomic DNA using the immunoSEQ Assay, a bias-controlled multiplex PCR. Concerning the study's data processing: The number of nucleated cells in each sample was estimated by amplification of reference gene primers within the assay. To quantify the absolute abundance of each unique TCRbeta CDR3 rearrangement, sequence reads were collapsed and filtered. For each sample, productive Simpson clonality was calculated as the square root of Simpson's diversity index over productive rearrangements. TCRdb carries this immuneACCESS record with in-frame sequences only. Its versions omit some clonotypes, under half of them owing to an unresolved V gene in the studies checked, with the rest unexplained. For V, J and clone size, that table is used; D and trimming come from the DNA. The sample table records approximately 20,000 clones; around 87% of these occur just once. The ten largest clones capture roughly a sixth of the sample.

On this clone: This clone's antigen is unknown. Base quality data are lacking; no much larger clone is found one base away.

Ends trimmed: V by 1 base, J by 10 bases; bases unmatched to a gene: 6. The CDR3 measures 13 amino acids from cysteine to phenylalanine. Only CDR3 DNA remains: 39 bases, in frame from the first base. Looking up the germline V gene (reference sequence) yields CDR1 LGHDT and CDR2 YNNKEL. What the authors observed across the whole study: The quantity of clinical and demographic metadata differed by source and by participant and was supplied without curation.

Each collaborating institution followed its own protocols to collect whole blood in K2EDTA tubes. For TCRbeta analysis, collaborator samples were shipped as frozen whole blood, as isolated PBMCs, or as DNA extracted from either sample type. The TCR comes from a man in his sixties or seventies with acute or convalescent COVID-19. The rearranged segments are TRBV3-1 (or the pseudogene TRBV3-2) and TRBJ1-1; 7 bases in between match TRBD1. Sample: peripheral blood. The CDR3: CASSQVKGARAFF. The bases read TGTGCCAGCAGCCAAGTTAAGGGGGCGCGAGCTTTCTTT.